These T cell receptor beta chains were read from a single sample in a study of beta chain features in type 1 diabetes. Using immunoSEQ multiplex PCR, the repertoire was profiled, and TCRdb retains in-frame clones only, with some absent. The sample records about 340,000 clones, around 8% being singletons. The specimen sequenced was central memory CD4+ T cells from blood. The receptor set was obtained from a woman between 18 and 29 years old in good health. CDR3s include the opening cysteine and the closing phenylalanine or tryptophan. Fields, in order: clone size, V gene, J gene, CDR3 protein. Rows give clone size only sometimes, using once, few, many, or a class for an expanded clone.

clone_size: NA; v_call: TRBV9; j_call: TRBJ2-3; cdr3_aa: CASSVGDRRTDTQYF
clone_size: few; v_call: TRBV4-2; j_call: TRBJ2-7; cdr3_aa: CASSLGTSGSEQYF
clone_size: few; v_call: TRBV18; j_call: TRBJ1-4; cdr3_aa: CASSGQGRNEKLFF
clone_size: few; v_call: TRBV5-4; j_call: TRBJ2-3; cdr3_aa: CASSQAQGDTQYF
clone_size: few; v_call: TRBV7-8; j_call: TRBJ2-2; cdr3_aa: CASSHGLAGATNTGELFF
clone_size: few; v_call: TRBV6-5; j_call: TRBJ1-2; cdr3_aa: CASRETGRLGYGYTF
clone_size: NA; v_call: TRBV7-6; j_call: TRBJ2-3; cdr3_aa: CASSLGPPVLAGGLPDTQYF
clone_size: few; v_call: TRBV29-1; j_call: TRBJ2-3; cdr3_aa: CSVATGGAGYTQYF
clone_size: many; v_call: TRBV10-3; j_call: TRBJ2-7; cdr3_aa: CAISGGVHSYEQYF
clone_size: NA; v_call: TRBV27; j_call: TRBJ2-6; cdr3_aa: CASSFQGIGANVLTF
clone_size: many; v_call: TRBV7-2; j_call: TRBJ2-1; cdr3_aa: CASSLVLAEQFF
clone_size: NA; v_call: TRBV5-4; j_call: TRBJ1-1; cdr3_aa: CASSSSGTLNTEAFF
clone_size: many; v_call: TRBV28; j_call: TRBJ2-1; cdr3_aa: CASGLAYNEQFF
clone_size: NA; v_call: TRBV4-3; j_call: TRBJ2-3; cdr3_aa: CASSLRQEPTYTQYF
clone_size: few; v_call: TRBV19; j_call: TRBJ2-1; cdr3_aa: CASSQGGLANNEQFF
clone_size: NA; v_call: TRBV7-2; j_call: TRBJ1-2; cdr3_aa: CASSLVVRANYGYTF
clone_size: NA; v_call: TRBV9; j_call: TRBJ2-5; cdr3_aa: CASSVALTPGQGVGDQYF
clone_size: NA; v_call: TRBV7-2; j_call: TRBJ1-1; cdr3_aa: CASKRDTEAFF
clone_size: NA; v_call: TRBV28; j_call: TRBJ1-2; cdr3_aa: CASSGWQYYGYTF
clone_size: few; v_call: TRBV7-9; j_call: TRBJ2-7; cdr3_aa: CASSLGTSGMKSYEQYF
clone_size: NA; v_call: TRBV4-2; j_call: TRBJ1-2; cdr3_aa: CASSDAQGADGYTF
clone_size: NA; v_call: TRBV10-2; j_call: TRBJ2-1; cdr3_aa: CASSYRSGGGGEQFF
clone_size: few; v_call: TRBV6-6; j_call: TRBJ1-2; cdr3_aa: CASSYRDTSNYGYTF
clone_size: NA; v_call: TRBV2; j_call: TRBJ2-3; cdr3_aa: CASSPPLGQAPGGTQYF
clone_size: NA; v_call: TRBV6-5; j_call: TRBJ2-7; cdr3_aa: CASSYSGGPSYEQYF
clone_size: NA; v_call: TRBV7-9; j_call: TRBJ2-7; cdr3_aa: CASSFHASGSREQYF
clone_size: few; v_call: TRBV4-3; j_call: TRBJ2-6; cdr3_aa: CASSQGRSTGANVLTF
clone_size: many; v_call: TRBV2; j_call: TRBJ2-1; cdr3_aa: CASSAQGTEQFF
clone_size: few; v_call: TRBV23-1; j_call: TRBJ1-3; cdr3_aa: CASSQSKGTAYSGNTIYF
clone_size: NA; v_call: TRBV18; j_call: TRBJ2-1; cdr3_aa: CASSPSRAGGQGELFF
clone_size: NA; v_call: TRBV2; j_call: TRBJ1-1; cdr3_aa: CASSEHRGNTEAFF
clone_size: NA; v_call: TRBV11-2; j_call: TRBJ1-2; cdr3_aa: CASSVDRDYGYTF
clone_size: NA; v_call: TRBV7-3; j_call: TRBJ2-5; cdr3_aa: CASSLSGIGETQYF
clone_size: few; v_call: TRBV27; j_call: TRBJ2-1; cdr3_aa: CASSQRRLAGVSEQFF
clone_size: NA; v_call: TRBV6-5; j_call: TRBJ1-3; cdr3_aa: CASSYSNRGAGNTIYF
clone_size: NA; v_call: TRBV4-1; j_call: TRBJ1-2; cdr3_aa: CASSQRTGVEYGYTF
clone_size: few; v_call: TRBV5-1; j_call: TRBJ1-1; cdr3_aa: CASSLSANEAFF
clone_size: few; v_call: TRBV7-8; j_call: TRBJ2-1; cdr3_aa: CASSRLFNRRYNEQFF
clone_size: NA; v_call: TRBV6-1; j_call: TRBJ2-4; cdr3_aa: CASSLGLLAKNIQYF
clone_size: NA; v_call: TRBV18; j_call: TRBJ1-5; cdr3_aa: CASSPTGVSNQPQHF
clone_size: NA; v_call: TRBV5-1; j_call: TRBJ2-5; cdr3_aa: CASSPRDREETQYF
clone_size: few; v_call: TRBV5-6; j_call: TRBJ2-4; cdr3_aa: CASSLTGTSMYIQYF
clone_size: few; v_call: TRBV18; j_call: TRBJ1-2; cdr3_aa: CASSPQDHSNYGYTF
clone_size: few; v_call: TRBV18; j_call: TRBJ2-6; cdr3_aa: CASSHSQDSGANVLTF